The clone carrying this T cell receptor beta chain showed up just a few times. Antigen unknown. This record belongs to a study of STAT5B mutations in CD4+ large granular lymphocyte leukemia. Germline CDR1 reads MGHDK; CDR2 reads SYGVNS. The CDR3 length is 13 residues. V lost 1 base, J lost 0 bases, and 3 bases lay in between. This table comes from immunoSEQ multiplex PCR, and its TCRdb copy is limited to in-frame clones, with some not included. The sample comprises around 23,000 clones, 79% of which are singletons, and 0.4% to 0.45% rests with the top ten. Buffy coats from healthy blood donors served as controls. Whole-study findings and limits: Top patient clones used TRBV06 genes more often: 8/27 versus 2/35 in controls. Without putative leukemic clones, patient CD4-sorted repertoires remained more clonal than healthy CD4+ repertoires. 25% of private leukemic clonotypes occurred rarely in other patients' non-leukemic repertoires.

The chain carries TRBV25-1 and TRBJ2-5; D not certain. The TCR comes from a human donor in good health. The sample was CD4+ T cells from blood buffy coats. CDR3 bases: TGTGCCAGCAGTGAATCTAACCAAGAGACCCAGTACTTC. Translating gives CASSESNQETQYF. The variable domain in full, with the rest retrieved from reference TRBV25-1 and TRBJ2-5, is EADIYQTPRYLVIGTGKKITLECSQTMGHDKMYWYQQDPGMELHLIHYSYGVNSTEKGDLSSESTVSRIRTEHFPLTLESARPSHTSQYLCASSESNQETQYFGPGTRLLVL.